This passage covers 18 T cell receptor beta chains from one sample sequenced in a study of T-cell reconstitution after alpha-beta-depleted transplantation in children. Preparation of the TCRbeta library was carried out with unique molecular identifiers. A single record per CDR3 protein comes from TCRdb applying MiXCR to the PCR reads. There are roughly 340,000 distinct CDR3 sequences in the sample; under 20% occur only once, and around 41% lies in the top ten. The starting material was PBMCs, mostly from graft donor cells, obtained 360 days after TCRalphabeta/CD19-depleted stem cell transplant. These receptors originate from a male patient aged 2-9 years who had a stem cell transplant for acute lymphoblastic leukemia, so the T cells may come from the graft donor.

In this sample, this clonotype turned up a few times. This chain uses TRBV30 with TRBJ1-1, with D unresolved. The CDR3 totals 11 residues. Trimming took 0 bases from V and 7 from J, leaving 6 bases between them. CDR1 GTSNPN and CDR2 SVGIG come from the germline V gene (reference sequence). The CDR3 coding sequence is TGTGCCTGGAGTGTGGAAGGTGAAGCTTTCTTT. Encoded protein: CAWSVEGEAFF.

This clonotype occurred a few times. The rearrangement links TRBV28 to TRBJ1-3; possibly TRBD1 for D (5 bases). The CDR3 runs 11 residues. Trimming cost V 5 bases and J 8 bases, with 7 bases left between them. Germline CDR1 reads MDHEN; CDR2 reads SYDVKM. The CDR3 DNA sequence: TGTGCCAGCAGTCTACAGGACACCATATATTTT. Translation: CASSLQDTIYF.

V usage is TRBV28 and J usage is TRBJ2-1; D ambiguous. The CDR3 is made up of 12 amino acids. V was pared by 2 bases and J by 9 bases, with 8 bases between. The germline V gene has CDR1 MDHEN and CDR2 SYDVKM. In DNA form, the CDR3 reads TGTGCCAGCAGTTTAGAGGTCACTGAGCAGTTCTTC. This encodes CASSLEVTEQFF.

This clonotype appeared many times. The V and J genes are TRBV5-1 and TRBJ2-7; no clear D gene. Trimming left V 0 bases short and J 0 bases short, with 16 bases between. The CDR3 consists of 17 residues. CDR1 SGHRS and CDR2 YFSETQ come from the germline V gene. The CDR3 DNA is TGCGCCAGCAGCTTGGGTATCTCTACTACATTCTCCTACGAGCAGTACTTC. This sequence encodes CASSLGISTTFSYEQYF.

This clonotype showed up just a few times. This chain links TRBV6-5 with TRBJ1-6; a possible D gene is TRBD1 (6 bases). The CDR3 covers 19 residues. CDR1 is MNHEY, CDR2 SVGAGI, per germline. The V end lost 4 bases, the J end lost 5 bases, and 24 bases lay between the germline ends. CDR3 sequence (DNA): TGTGCCAGCAGTTCTTTCAAATGGGGGGGGGCTGTTGATAATTCACCCCTCCACTTT. This encodes CASSSFKWGGAVDNSPLHF.

The chain has TRBV7-6 and TRBJ2-5; D might be TRBD2 (6 bases). CDR1 is SGHVS, CDR2 FNYEAQ, per germline. The ends were cut back, 1 base at V and 2 bases at J, with 14 bases in the middle. The CDR3 contains 16 residues. CDR3 in amino acids: CASSLVPPAGQETQYF. The CDR3 DNA reads TGTGCCAGCAGCTTAGTACCTCCGGCGGGGCAAGAGACCCAGTACTTC.

This clonotype has ten or more counts. The CDR3 coding sequence is TGCAGTGCTTCCAACCCGGGACTTGCTCAGTTCTTC. Encoded protein: CSASNPGLAQFF. The gene calls are TRBV20-1 and TRBJ2-1; TRBD2 is a possible D gene (6 bases). Germline V gene lookup returns CDR1 DFQATT and CDR2 SNEGSKA (reference sequence). The ends were cut back, 5 bases at V and 13 bases at J, with 18 bases in the middle. This CDR3 comprises 12 residues.

The chain joins TRBV27 to TRBJ2-7; TRBD1 aligns across 7 bases. The ends lost 5 bases at V and 1 base at J; junction bases unmatched: 5. Germline CDR1 MNHEY, CDR2 SMNVEV (reference sequence). The CDR3 consists of 14 residues. The CDR3 sequence is CASSPATGSYEQYF. The CDR3 DNA is TGTGCCAGCAGTCCCGCGACAGGGTCCTACGAGCAGTACTTC.

This clonotype was recorded at least ten times. As DNA, the CDR3 is TGCAGTGCTACACTAGCGGGAGGTCCAGATACGCAGTATTTT. Translation: CSATLAGGPDTQYF. The chain has TRBV20-1 and TRBJ2-3; 12 bases are shared with TRBD2. This CDR3 spans 14 amino acids. Unmatched junction bases numbered 3, after V lost 4 bases and J lost 4 bases. Germline V CDR1 and CDR2: DFQATT, SNEGSKA (reference sequence).

The rearrangement links TRBV20-1 to TRBJ1-1; D remains unclear. Germline V gene lookup returns CDR1 DFQATT and CDR2 SNEGSKA (reference sequence). There are 13 residues in the CDR3. The germline V and J ends were trimmed by 2 bases and 0 bases, with 7 bases remaining between them. The CDR3 nucleotides are TGCAGTGCTAGAACCATGGTGAACACTGAAGCTTTCTTT. Protein product: CSARTMVNTEAFF.

The chain couples TRBV11-1 to TRBJ2-1; D remains unclear. Germline V lookup: CDR1 SGHAT, CDR2 FQDESV (reference sequence). Trimming took 3 bases from V and 6 from J, leaving 6 bases between them. This CDR3 spans 12 amino acids. The CDR3 loop is CASSFKRNEQFF. CDR3 bases: TGTGCCAGCAGCTTTAAGCGCAATGAGCAGTTCTTC. Looking up the rest from reference TRBV11-1 and TRBJ2-1 gives the full variable domain: EAEVAQSPRYKITEKSQAVAFWCDPISGHATLYWYRQILGQGPELLVQFQDESVVDDSQLPKDRFSAERLKGVDSTLKIQPAELGDSAMYLCASSFKRNEQFFGPGTRLTVL.

This clonotype was counted at least ten times. V usage is TRBV15 and J usage is TRBJ2-3; TRBD2 agrees at 12 bases. The trim removed 0 bases at V and 2 bases at J, leaving 3 bases unmatched. Germline loops: CDR1 LNHNV, CDR2 YYDKDF (reference sequence). CDR3 length: 17 amino acids. The CDR3 sequence: CATSRDGLAGSTDTQYF. The DNA of the CDR3 is TGTGCCACCAGCAGAGATGGACTAGCGGGGTCCACAGATACGCAGTATTTT.

In this sample, this clonotype turned up a few times. V is TRBV28 and J is TRBJ2-1, with 11 bases aligning to TRBD2. The CDR3 is 17 residues long. CDR1 is MDHEN, CDR2 SYDVKM, per germline. V shed 5 bases and J 0 bases; nucleotides not matched to a gene: 6. The CDR3 is CASSPGTSGRSYNEQFF. CDR3 in DNA: TGTGCCAGCAGTCCCGGGACTAGCGGACGCTCCTACAATGAGCAGTTCTTC.

This chain joins TRBV6-5 and TRBJ2-2, with D tentatively TRBD2 (6 bases). CDR3 size: 14 residues. Trimming stripped 0 bases from V and 6 bases from J, with 8 bases between. Germline V lookup: CDR1 MNHEY, CDR2 SVGAGI. The CDR3 DNA reads TGTGCCAGCAGTTACTCGGGGGGAGCCGGGGAGCTGTTTTTT. As protein: CASSYSGGAGELFF.

This clonotype was seen more than once but under ten times. V gene TRBV5-1 combines with J gene TRBJ2-5, with a tentative D call TRBD2 (6 bases). The CDR3 is 15 amino acids. Trimming removed 3 bases at V and 3 bases at J, with 15 bases between. Germline lookup yields CDR1 SGHRS and CDR2 YFSETQ. Written as DNA, the CDR3 is TGCGCCAGCAGCTCCTCCGGGACTCCAAAAGAGACCCAGTACTTC. The encoded protein is CASSSSGTPKETQYF. Full variable domain (missing parts from reference TRBV5-1 and TRBJ2-5): KAGVTQTPRYLIKTRGQQVTLSCSPISGHRSVSWYQQTPGQGLQFLFEYFSETQRNKGNFPGRFSGRQFSNSRSEMNVSTLELGDSALYLCASSSSGTPKETQYFGPGTRLLVL.

This clonotype turned up a few times. The CDR3 spells CASSQDRRQGNNEQFF. The CDR3 DNA reads as TGCGCCAGCAGCCAAGATCGCAGACAGGGCAACAATGAGCAGTTCTTC. V and J are TRBV4-3 and TRBJ2-1, with TRBD1 matching 7 bases. Trimming cost V 0 bases and J 5 bases; bases outside gene matches: 7. CDR1 is LGHNA, CDR2 YSLEER, per germline. This CDR3 contains 16 residues.

This clonotype was recorded a few times. The chain uses TRBV20-1 and TRBJ1-4, with 7 bases fitting TRBD1. J was trimmed by 0 bases and V by 6 bases; bases with no gene match: 7. The CDR3 runs 15 residues. CDR1 and CDR2 (germline): DFQATT, SNEGSKA (reference sequence). The CDR3 bases are TGCAGTGCCAGGAGTCAGGGGGCAACTAATGAAAAACTGTTTTTT. Protein: CSARSQGATNEKLFF.

At least ten counts were recorded for this clonotype. J is TRBJ2-2 and V is TRBV14; possible D gene TRBD1, 6 bases. CDR1 and CDR2 (germline): SGHDN, FVKESK. Deletions cut 1 base from V and 6 bases from J, with 12 bases between. This CDR3 region has 15 residues. CDR3 region: CASSQAPNRAGELFF. As DNA, the CDR3 is TGTGCCAGCAGCCAAGCGCCAAACAGGGCCGGGGAGCTGTTTTTT.